The sequence of this T cell receptor (beta chain) was determined in a study of T cells in Graves' hyperthyroidism and ophthalmopathy. Study findings and constraints: A 13 V-J signature model discriminated ophthalmopathy versus stable hyperthyroidism.

Exclusion of patients followed from uncontrolled infection, other autoimmune disease, pregnancy or lactation. Blood from later-ophthalmopathy patients was taken at first hyperthyroidism diagnosis. Around 10 ml of fresh peripheral blood supplied the PBMCs. A remark on this clonotype: What it binds is not known.

Regions amplified from RNA transcripts were the TCR beta CDR3 regions. Primed by the HTBI set, a first-round RT-PCR was run on the TCR CDR3. MiXCR, applied by TCRdb to the multiplex PCR reads, yields one record per CDR3 protein. Found here are fewer than 500,000 distinct CDR3 sequences, about 13% of them singletons; the top ten hold more than 20%. The CDR3 contains 14 residues. Germline assignment: CDR1 SGHRS and CDR2 YFSETQ. The ends were cut back, 4 bases at V and 6 bases at J, with 13 bases in the middle. The chain recombines TRBV5-1 with TRBJ2-2; possibly TRBD2 for D (6 bases). The receptor was isolated from a man aged 30 to 45 with Graves' hyperthyroidism that later progressed to Graves' ophthalmopathy. Sequencing used blood. The CDR3 DNA follows: TGCGCCAGCAGCACATTCACTAGCCCCGGGGAGCTGTTTTTT. Amino acid sequence: CASSTFTSPGELFF.